There are many counts of the clone carrying this TCR beta chain. Using RNA template, CDR3s of TCR alpha and beta were amplified with iRepertoire arm-PCR. For one-step reverse transcription and amplification, roughly 85-450 ng of tissue mRNA or PBMC total RNA was used. Via MiXCR, TCRdb re-called the multiplex PCR reads, giving one row per CDR3 protein. This sample has about 210,000 distinct CDR3 sequences, with over 30% found just once. This sample is part of a study of glioma-infiltrating T cells. The germline CDR1 and CDR2 sequences are MNHEY and SVGEGT. The CDR3 is 14 residues long. V was shortened by 3 bases and J by 1 base, with 7 bases between the two germline ends.

This chain uses TRBV6-2 or TRBV6-3 with TRBJ2-4; D is undetermined. This TCR came from a human donor with low-grade glioma or glioblastoma, undergoing nonglioma brain surgery, or in good health (not recorded which). The sequenced sample was glioma tissue, nonneoplastic brain tissue, or PBMCs (not recorded which). The CDR3 sequence is CASSYGPAKNIQYF. The CDR3 coding sequence is TGTGCCAGCAGTTATGGGCCGGCCAAAAACATTCAGTACTTC.